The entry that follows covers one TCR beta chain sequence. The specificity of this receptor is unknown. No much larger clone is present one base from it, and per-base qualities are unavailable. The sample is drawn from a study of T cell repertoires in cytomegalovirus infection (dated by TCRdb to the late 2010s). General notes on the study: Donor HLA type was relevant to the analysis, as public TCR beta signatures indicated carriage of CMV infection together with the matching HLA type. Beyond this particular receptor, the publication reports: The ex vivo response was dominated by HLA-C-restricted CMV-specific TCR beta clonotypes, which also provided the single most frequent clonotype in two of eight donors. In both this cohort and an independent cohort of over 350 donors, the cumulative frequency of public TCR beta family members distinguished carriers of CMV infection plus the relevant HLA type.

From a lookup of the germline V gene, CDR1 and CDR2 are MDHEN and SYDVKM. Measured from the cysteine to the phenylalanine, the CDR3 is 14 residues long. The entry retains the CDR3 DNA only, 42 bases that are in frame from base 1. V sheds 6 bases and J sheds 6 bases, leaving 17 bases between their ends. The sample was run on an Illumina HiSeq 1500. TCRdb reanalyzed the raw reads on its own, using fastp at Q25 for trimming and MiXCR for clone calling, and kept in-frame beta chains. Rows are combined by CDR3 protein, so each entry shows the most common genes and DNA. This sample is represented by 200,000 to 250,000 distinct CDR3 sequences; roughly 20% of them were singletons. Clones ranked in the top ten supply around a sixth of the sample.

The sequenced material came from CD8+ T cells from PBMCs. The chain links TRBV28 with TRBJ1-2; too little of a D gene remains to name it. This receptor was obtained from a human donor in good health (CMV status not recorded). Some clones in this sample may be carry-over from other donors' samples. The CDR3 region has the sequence CASSSVQLGHGYTF. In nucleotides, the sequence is TGTGCCAGCAGCTCGGTCCAGCTCGGTCATGGCTACACCTTC.